This TCR beta chain was sequenced for a study of T-cell memory formation after mild COVID-19. Study summary: TCR clustering was largely donor specific. Study findings and constraints: A subset of responding clones appeared in pre-infection memory, suggesting cross-reactive memory joined.

The table lists this clonotype with a few counts. No antigen is known for it. The germline CDR1 and CDR2 sequences are SGHRS and YFSETQ. CDR3 size: 17 residues. J lost 5 bases, V lost 0 bases, and 8 bases had no gene match. MiXCR was run by TCRdb on the 5' RACE reads, yielding one entry per CDR3 protein. This sample carries some 410,000 distinct CDR3 sequences, about 22% of them seen once, and the ten largest clones take around 13%. This TCR was recovered from an adult woman who had mild COVID-19 (a few samples of this study predate the infection). Cell type and time point are not known. The chain uses TRBV5-1 and TRBJ2-1; 10 nucleotides align to TRBD2. The sample was PBMCs or a T cell subset sorted from them (not recorded which). The CDR3 loop is CASSLDNSGGPHNEQFF. CDR3 nucleotide sequence: TGCGCCAGCAGCTTGGATAATAGCGGGGGGCCTCACAATGAGCAGTTCTTC.